The T cell receptor (beta chain) under discussion was sequenced for a study of blood T cell repertoires in COVID-19. On the study more broadly: Both acute and convalescent COVID-19 samples were obtained from the United States, Italy and Spain. From T cells, B-cell-depleted T cells, or PBMCs came the material, which was cDNA or gDNA.

Authors' processing steps: How many nucleated cells were present was estimated from reference gene primer amplification. Profiling relied on immunoSEQ multiplex PCR, and the TCRdb table lists in-frame clones only, not all of them. V, J and clone size were drawn from that table, and D and trimming were deduced from the DNA. The sample has 250,000 to 300,000 clones; 89% are singletons. This CDR3 has 16 residues. CDR1 is SGHTA and CDR2 is FQGNSA in the germline V gene. V shed 2 bases, J shed 4 bases, and the junction held 8 bases outside the gene matches. The sequence derives from a woman aged 60-70 years with acute or convalescent COVID-19. The gene calls are TRBV7-2 and TRBJ2-3; the match to TRBD2 covers 8 bases. Sequencing used peripheral blood. CDR3 protein: CASSLFAGGASDTQYF. The CDR3 region has the DNA TGTGCCAGCAGCTTATTTGCCGGGGGGGCATCAGATACGCAGTATTTT.